Each of the 8 T cell receptor beta chains below was sequenced from the same sample in a study of T cells after yellow fever vaccination. MiXCR, applied by TCRdb to the 5' RACE reads, yields one record per CDR3 protein. There are just under 85,000 distinct CDR3 sequences in the sample; roughly 15% occur only once, and around 23% lies in the top ten. Specimen: CD8+ T cells not binding an NS4B(214-222) dextramer, sorted from PBMCs, collected roughly 23 days after the first yellow fever vaccination. Receptors were obtained from a man between 18 and 29 years old who received the YFV17D yellow fever vaccine.

This clonotype was recorded a few times. The chain couples TRBV6-5 to TRBJ2-2; D not certain. Germline CDR1 reads MNHEY; CDR2 reads SVGAGI. CDR3 size: 11 residues. V was trimmed by 7 bases and J by 5 bases, leaving 5 bases between them. The CDR3 nucleotides are TGTGCCAGCACTGGTACCGGGGAGCTGTTTTTT. It translates to CASTGTGELFF.

The sample holds a few counts of this clonotype. CDR3 amino acids: CASRPYSEGYTF. CDR3 sequence (DNA): TGTGCCAGTAGGCCCTACTCGGAGGGCTACACCTTC. The rearrangement joins TRBV19 to TRBJ1-2; D is ambiguous. Germline V gene sequence: CDR1 LNHDA, CDR2 SQIVND (reference sequence). V lost 6 bases and J lost 8, with 13 bases in between. CDR3 length: 12 residues.

The genes are TRBV4-1 and TRBJ2-5; 7 nucleotides agree with TRBD2. Germline V lookup: CDR1 MGHRA, CDR2 YSYEKL. V shed 1 base and J 2 bases; nucleotides not matched to a gene: 1. The CDR3 is made up of 14 amino acids. The CDR3: CASSQVGGQETQYF. The CDR3 DNA reads as TGCGCCAGCAGCCAAGTGGGAGGGCAAGAGACCCAGTACTTC.

The chain carries TRBV5-4 and TRBJ1-1; possible D gene TRBD1, 6 bases. CDR1 and CDR2 from the germline V gene are SGHNT and YYREEE (reference sequence). CDR3 length: 16 residues. The V end was cut by 4 bases, the J end by 1 base, with 17 bases between. The CDR3 nucleotides are TGTGCCAGCAGCGGTAGCACCGGGACACCGAACACTGAAGCTTTCTTT. Translated, it gives CASSGSTGTPNTEAFF.

The rearrangement links TRBV5-1 to TRBJ1-4; 7 bases align to TRBD1. The CDR3 loop spans 15 amino acids. V dropped 1 base and J dropped 4; count of bases not matched to a gene: 4. Germline-derived CDR1 and CDR2 are SGHRS and YFSETQ. CDR3 region: CASSLFRDSNEKLFF. The CDR3 DNA reads TGCGCCAGCAGCTTGTTTCGGGACAGTAATGAAAAACTGTTTTTT. Looking up the rest from reference TRBV5-1 and TRBJ1-4 gives the full variable domain: KAGVTQTPRYLIKTRGQQVTLSCSPISGHRSVSWYQQTPGQGLQFLFEYFSETQRNKGNFPGRFSGRQFSNSRSEMNVSTLELGDSALYLCASSLFRDSNEKLFFGSGTQLSVL.

V usage is TRBV19 and J usage is TRBJ2-1; the D call may be TRBD1 or TRBD2 (5 bases each). With 4 bases removed from V and 3 bases from J, the gap between germline ends came to 10 bases. This CDR3 has 14 amino acids. CDR1 and CDR2 from the germline V gene are LNHDA and SQIVND (reference sequence). This chain's CDR3 is CASSRGTYYNEQFF. CDR3 nucleotides: TGTGCCAGTAGTAGGGGGACCTACTACAATGAGCAGTTCTTC.

The rearrangement uses TRBV12-3 or TRBV12-4 and TRBJ1-5; D might be TRBD1 (5 bases). The V end was cut by 6 bases, the J end by 7 bases, with 16 bases between. This CDR3 has 14 amino acids. The CDR3 DNA reads TGTGCCAGCAGCGAAGGGCGGGGCTTCCAGCCCCAGCATTTT. It encodes CASSEGRGFQPQHF.

This clonotype appeared a few times. The gene calls are TRBV21-1 and TRBJ2-7; TRBD2 is taken as the D call from the table, unchecked against the DNA. TRBV21-1 is reported as a pseudogene. The CDR3 sequence is 13 residues long. CDR3: CASNDAGSYEQYF. The CDR3 nucleotides are TGTGCCAGCAACGATGCGGGTTCCTACGAGCAGTACTTC.